Below are 25 T cell receptor beta chains sequenced from a single sample in a study of T cell repertoires in aging, cancer and after chemotherapy. TRB rearrangements spanning V, D and J were amplified using mixed TRB-A/B primers. TCRdb itself ran the multiplex PCR reads through MiXCR, one entry per CDR3 protein. The sample gives some 7,700 distinct CDR3 sequences, about half of which show up once; less than 4% is in the top ten. Amplification of TCR beta used genomic DNA extracted from peripheral blood. The sequenced sample was blood. The receptor source for this set is a human donor with a solid tumor.

This clonotype was counted a few times. The chain carries TRBV20-1 and TRBJ1-6; 10 nucleotides match TRBD1. The CDR3 extends over 16 amino acids. The V segment lost 0 bases and the J segment 6 bases; nucleotides outside the gene matches: 5. Germline CDR1 DFQATT, CDR2 SNEGSKA (reference sequence). CDR3 coding DNA: TGCAGTGCTAGAGATCCCCGGGACAGGGGTAATTCACCCCTCCACTTT. Translation: CSARDPRDRGNSPLHF.

The chain joins TRBV7-9 to TRBJ2-3; D gene ambiguous. Germline CDR1 SEHNR, CDR2 FQNEAQ (reference sequence). The CDR3 consists of 16 residues. The V gene lost 2 bases and the J gene lost 5 bases, with 17 bases spanning the gap. CDR3 in amino acids: CASSLTVGLTGDTQYF. In DNA form, the CDR3 reads TGTGCCAGCAGCTTAACGGTCGGTCTCACGGGAGATACGCAGTATTTT.

The chain employs TRBV7-9 and TRBJ2-1; 11 bases line up with TRBD2. The CDR3 is 18 amino acids. The trim removed 2 bases at V and 6 bases at J, leaving 12 bases unmatched. Germline CDR1 SEHNR, CDR2 FQNEAQ (reference sequence). CDR3 DNA: TGTGCCAGCAGCTTACCCCACCGACTAGCGGGATTGTCCAATGAGCAGTTCTTC. Translated, it gives CASSLPHRLAGLSNEQFF.

The J gene is TRBJ2-7, the V gene TRBV12-3 or TRBV12-4; weak D call: TRBD2 (5 bases). V dropped 4 bases and J dropped 5 bases, with 15 bases sitting between them. This CDR3 spans 14 amino acids. This CDR3 reads CASSWRSGRHEQYF. The CDR3 DNA follows: TGTGCCAGCAGTTGGAGGTCGGGTCGGCACGAGCAGTACTTC.

With regard to this clonotype: Germline is not matched at one junction end, which may reflect a read error. This chain links TRBV18 with TRBJ1-3, with D maybe TRBD1 (5 bases). In germline, CDR1 is KGHSH, CDR2 LQKENI. The CDR3 runs 14 residues. The CDR3 spells CASSPGGPGNTIYF. For the CDR3, the DNA is TGTGCCAGCTCACCGGGGGGTCCCGGAAACACAATATATTTT.

This clonotype was observed once. The chain has TRBV20-1 and TRBJ2-3; the D is unclear. Trimming shortened V by 6 bases and J by 0 bases, and 7 bases separated the two germline ends. The CDR3 spans 12 residues. The germline V gene has CDR1 DFQATT and CDR2 SNEGSKA (reference sequence). In DNA, the CDR3 is TGCAGTGCCGAATCAAGCACAGATACGCAGTATTTT. Its translation: CSAESSTDTQYF.

The chain is built from TRBV28 and TRBJ2-3, with 10 bases identical to TRBD2. V was pared by 3 bases and J by 5 bases, with 2 bases of the junction left unmatched. Looked up from germline, CDR1 is MDHEN and CDR2 is SYDVKM. CDR3 length equals 14 residues. CDR3 sequence (DNA): TGTGCCAGCAGTTTTCGGACTAGCGGAGATACGCAGTATTTT. The encoded protein is CASSFRTSGDTQYF.

This clonotype occurred a few times. The rearrangement joins TRBV11-1 to TRBJ2-2; D unresolved. CDR1 is SGHAT and CDR2 is FQDESV in the germline V gene (reference sequence). CDR3 length equals 15 residues. V lost 2 bases and J lost 0, with 7 bases in between. The CDR3: CASSLSGPNTGELFF. CDR3 in DNA: TGTGCCAGCAGCTTATCTGGGCCGAACACCGGGGAGCTGTTTTTT.

The rearrangement uses TRBV6-2 or TRBV6-3 and TRBJ2-2; D not resolved. Trimming took 5 bases from V and 6 from J, leaving 4 bases between them. The CDR3 has 11 amino acids. Germline V gene data show CDR1 as MNHEY and CDR2 as SVGEGT. The CDR3 is CASSRSGELFF. CDR3 in DNA: TGTGCCAGCAGTAGGTCCGGGGAGCTGTTTTTT.

J is TRBJ2-2 and V is TRBV29-1; TRBD1 matches 10 bases. This CDR3 has 13 amino acids. V lost 5 bases, J lost 6 bases, and 3 bases stayed unmatched. Looked up from germline, CDR1 is SQVTM and CDR2 is ANQGSEA. The CDR3 loop reads CSVFGQGAGELFF. As DNA, the CDR3 is TGCAGCGTTTTCGGACAGGGGGCCGGGGAGCTGTTTTTT.

This clonotype has only a few counts. CDR3 amino acids: CASSKGLLSYEQYF. In DNA, the CDR3 is TGTGCCAGTAGTAAAGGGCTACTCTCCTACGAGCAGTACTTC. The gene calls are TRBV19 and TRBJ2-7; no reliable D call. Per the germline V gene, CDR1 is LNHDA and CDR2 is SQIVND (reference sequence). This CDR3 comprises 14 residues. V lost 4 bases to trimming and J lost 0 bases, with 10 bases between them.

This clonotype was counted a few times. The chain uses TRBV7-2 and TRBJ1-2; D unclear. There are 11 residues in the CDR3. CDR1 is SGHTA, CDR2 FQGNSA, per germline. The germline V and J ends were trimmed by 2 bases and 7 bases, with 5 bases remaining between them. CDR3 sequence reads: CASSLMGGYTF. CDR3 nucleotide sequence: TGTGCCAGCAGCTTAATGGGTGGCTACACCTTC.

In its sample, this clonotype was seen a few times. CDR3 amino acids: CASSLEGSEQYF. The CDR3, as DNA: TGTGCCAGCAGTTTAGAGGGAAGCGAGCAGTACTTC. The chain uses TRBV12-3 or TRBV12-4 and TRBJ2-7; D remains ambiguous. The CDR3 consists of 12 residues. Trimming left V 1 base short and J 6 bases short, with 7 bases between.

This chain links TRBV29-1 with TRBJ2-5; TRBD1 agrees at 8 bases. V lost 3 bases, J lost 5 bases, and 5 bases stayed unmatched. Germline-derived CDR1 and CDR2 are SQVTM and ANQGSEA. The CDR3 totals 13 residues. CDR3 bases: TGCAGCGTTGACAGGGGGCGATGGGAGACCCAGTACTTC. Protein product: CSVDRGRWETQYF.

This rearrangement joins TRBV28 to TRBJ1-1; D possibly corresponds to TRBD1 (5 bases). The V gene lost 1 base and the J gene lost 5 bases, with 14 bases spanning the gap. CDR1 and CDR2 (germline): MDHEN, SYDVKM. CDR3 length: 15 amino acids. In DNA form, the CDR3 reads TGTGCCAGCAGTTTATCCGGGACCCGCGTTACTGAAGCTTTCTTT. This translates into CASSLSGTRVTEAFF.

This clonotype was observed a single time. The gene calls are TRBV29-1 and TRBJ2-3, with a tentative D call TRBD1 (5 bases). Trimming removed 5 bases from V and 2 bases from J, with 14 bases in between. CDR3 length: 14 amino acids. Germline CDR1 is SQVTM and CDR2 is ANQGSEA. This chain's CDR3 is CSVFSTALTDTQYF. In nucleotides, the CDR3 is TGCAGCGTTTTTTCGACAGCACTCACAGATACGCAGTATTTT.

The chain carries TRBV7-2 and TRBJ2-1; 11 bases agree with TRBD2. CDR3 length: 16 amino acids. V lost 1 base to trimming and J lost 7 bases; unmatched junction nucleotides: 6. Germline V gives CDR1 SGHTA, CDR2 FQGNSA. In DNA, the CDR3 is TGTGCCAGCAGCTTAGGGCTAGCGGGAGGAGGGAATGAGCAGTTCTTC. It yields the protein CASSLGLAGGGNEQFF.

This clonotype appeared a few times. The chain uses TRBV7-2 and TRBJ1-1; TRBD1 is a possible D gene (5 bases). This CDR3 region has 16 residues. Trimming shortened V by 3 bases and J by 0 bases, and 14 bases separated the two germline ends. Germline V lookup: CDR1 SGHTA, CDR2 FQGNSA. Here the CDR3 DNA reads TGTGCCAGCAGCTTTCCGACAGATGCCATGAACACTGAAGCTTTCTTT. Its translation is CASSFPTDAMNTEAFF.

The chain joins TRBV6-1 to TRBJ2-2; perhaps D is TRBD1 or TRBD2 (5 bases each). This CDR3 has 15 amino acids. CDR1 is MNHNS, CDR2 SASEGT, per germline. The V gene lost 6 bases and the J gene lost 2 bases, with 13 bases spanning the gap. CDR3 protein: CASSSEGFNTGELFF. In DNA form, the CDR3 reads TGTGCCAGCAGCTCCGAGGGGTTTAACACCGGGGAGCTGTTTTTT.

CDR3 sequence: CASFAGISGNTIYF. The CDR3 coding sequence is TGTGCCAGCTTCGCGGGGATCTCTGGAAACACCATATATTTT. The chain carries TRBV5-6 and TRBJ1-3, with unresolved D. Trimming left V 7 bases short and J 0 bases short, with 11 bases between. The CDR3 extends over 14 amino acids. Germline CDR1 reads SGHDT; CDR2 reads YYEEEE. The complete variable domain, with remaining parts taken from reference TRBV5-6 and TRBJ1-3, reads DAGVTQSPTHLIKTRGQQVTLRCSPKSGHDTVSWYQQALGQGPQFIFQYYEEEERQRGNFPDRFSGHQFPNYSSELNVNALLLGDSALYLCASFAGISGNTIYFGEGSWLTVV.

The chain uses TRBV5-5 and TRBJ1-1; no reliable D call. Germline V lookup: CDR1 SGHKS, CDR2 YYEKEE (reference sequence). The CDR3 has 14 residues. Trimming took off 0 bases at V and 5 bases at J, with 11 bases between the two ends. CDR3 sequence: CASSLVAGGTEAFF. The CDR3 DNA sequence: TGTGCCAGCAGCTTGGTCGCCGGAGGGACTGAAGCTTTCTTT.

The rearrangement joins TRBV28 to TRBJ2-7; a weak D match, TRBD2 (6 bases). Trimming left V 6 bases short and J 4 bases short, with 10 bases between. The CDR3 length is 12 residues. Germline CDR1 and CDR2: MDHEN and SYDVKM. This CDR3 is CASSWEDYEQYF. CDR3 nucleotide sequence: TGTGCCAGCAGCTGGGAGGATTACGAGCAGTACTTC.

The chain uses TRBV19 and TRBJ2-3; D gene unclear. Trimming cost V 0 bases and J 1 base, with 8 bases left between them. This CDR3 has 15 residues. The V gene's germline CDR1 is LNHDA and CDR2 SQIVND (reference sequence). The CDR3 sequence: CASSIDTRGTDTQYF. The CDR3 nucleotides are TGTGCCAGTAGTATAGATACGAGAGGCACAGATACGCAGTATTTT.

The gene calls are TRBV30 and TRBJ1-2, with D perhaps matching TRBD1 (5 bases). CDR3 length: 13 amino acids. V was pared by 1 base and J by 8 bases, with 14 bases between. Germline V gene sequence: CDR1 GTSNPN, CDR2 SVGIG (reference sequence). CDR3 sequence (DNA): TGTGCCTGGAGTGACCGCGTCGGGGCCGGCTACACCTTC. Its translation is CAWSDRVGAGYTF.

This chain joins TRBV28 and TRBJ1-1; D is ambiguous. This CDR3 comprises 11 residues. Germline V lookup: CDR1 MDHEN, CDR2 SYDVKM. The V end was cut by 6 bases, the J end by 2 bases, with 4 bases between. The CDR3: CASRTNTEAFF. The CDR3 DNA is TGTGCCAGCAGAACTAACACTGAAGCTTTCTTT.